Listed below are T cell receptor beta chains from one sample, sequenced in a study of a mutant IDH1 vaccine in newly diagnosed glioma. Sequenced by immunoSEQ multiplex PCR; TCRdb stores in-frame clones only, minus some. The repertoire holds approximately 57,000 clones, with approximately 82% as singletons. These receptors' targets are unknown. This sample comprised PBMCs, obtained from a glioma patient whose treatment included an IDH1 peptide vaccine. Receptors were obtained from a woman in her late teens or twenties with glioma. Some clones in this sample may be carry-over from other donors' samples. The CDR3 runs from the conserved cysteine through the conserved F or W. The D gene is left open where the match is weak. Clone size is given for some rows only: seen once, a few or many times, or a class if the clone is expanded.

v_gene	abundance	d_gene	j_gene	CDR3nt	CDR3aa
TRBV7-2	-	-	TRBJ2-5	TGTGCCAGCCAGGCGGCAGAGACCCAGTACTTC	CASQAAETQYF
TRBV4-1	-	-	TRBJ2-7	TGCGCCAGCAGCCAGGGACCCGGGGTGGGTTACGAGCAGTACTTC	CASSQGPGVGYEQYF
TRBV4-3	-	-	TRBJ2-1	TGCGCCAGCAGCCACACTGGCGGATTCTCAGAAGGGCCGTTCTTC	CASSHTGGFSEGPFF
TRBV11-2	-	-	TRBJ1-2	TGTGCCAGCAGCTTGATAAGGGGTTTACCGCGTTACAACTATGGCTACACCTTC	CASSLIRGLPRYNYGYTF
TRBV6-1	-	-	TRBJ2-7	TGTGCCAGCAGTGATCAGGGCTTTGAGTACGAGCAGTACTTC	CASSDQGFEYEQYF
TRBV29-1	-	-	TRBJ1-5	TGCAGCGTGAGCATGGTGGGGACTGATCAGCCCCAGCATTTT	CSVSMVGTDQPQHF
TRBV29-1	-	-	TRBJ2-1	TGCAGCGTTCAGGCTAGCGCTAACAATGAGCAGTTCTTC	CSVQASANNEQFF
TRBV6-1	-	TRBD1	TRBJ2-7	TGTGCCAGCAGTAAAGACAGGGGTATCTACGAGCAGTACTTC	CASSKDRGIYEQYF
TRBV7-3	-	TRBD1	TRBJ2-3	TGTGCCAGCAGCTTAAGACAGGGAGGCACAGATACGCAGTATTTT	CASSLRQGGTDTQYF
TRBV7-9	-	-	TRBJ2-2	TGTGCCAGCAGCCATGGGGACACCGGGGAGCTGTTTTTT	CASSHGDTGELFF
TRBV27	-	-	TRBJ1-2	TGTGCCAGCAGTTATCAGGGGTCCTCGGGCTATGGCTACACCTTC	CASSYQGSSGYGYTF
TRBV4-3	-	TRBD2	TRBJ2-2	TGCGCCAGCAGCCTCTATCCACCAGCGGGGGGTCATCCCGGGGAGCTGTTTTTT	CASSLYPPAGGHPGELFF
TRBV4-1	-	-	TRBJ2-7	TGCGCCAGCAGCCAACTTTTCCCGCCCAGTTCATCCTACGAGCAGTACTTC	CASSQLFPPSSSYEQYF
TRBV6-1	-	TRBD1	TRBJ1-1	TGTGCCAGCAGCCGACAGGGCGGGGACACTGAAGCTTTCTTT	CASSRQGGDTEAFF
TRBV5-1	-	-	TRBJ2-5	TGCGCCAGCAGCTTGGAAGGGGACGGGACCCAGTACTTC	CASSLEGDGTQYF
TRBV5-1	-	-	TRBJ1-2	TGCGCCAGTAGCTTGGGAGGGGTCCATGGCTACACCTTC	CASSLGGVHGYTF
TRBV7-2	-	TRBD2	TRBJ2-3	TGTGCCAGCAGCTTAACTAGCGGGGGGGGTTCTTCTAGCACAGATACGCAGTATTTT	CASSLTSGGGSSSTDTQYF
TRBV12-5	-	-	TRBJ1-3	TGTGCTAGTGGTTTAGGCAGGATAGGAAACACCATATATTTT	CASGLGRIGNTIYF
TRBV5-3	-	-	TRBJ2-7	TGTGCCAGAAGCTTGGACTCCACCTCCTACGAGCAGTACTTC	CARSLDSTSYEQYF
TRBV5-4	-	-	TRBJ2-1	TGTGCCAGCAGCTTGGCCGGCGGGGGCCCCCACAATGAGCAGTTCTTC	CASSLAGGGPHNEQFF
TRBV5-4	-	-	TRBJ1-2	TGTGCCAGCAGCTTGGACAGAAACTATGGCTACACCTTC	CASSLDRNYGYTF
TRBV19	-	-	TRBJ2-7	TGTGCCAGTAGTATGGGAAGGGGCTACGAGCAGTACTTC	CASSMGRGYEQYF
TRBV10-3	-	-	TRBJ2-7	TGTGCCATCAGTGCCGGATCCTACGAGCAGTACTTC	CAISAGSYEQYF
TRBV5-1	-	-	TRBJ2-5	TGCGCCAGCAGCTTGTCGGGACATAGGGAAGAGACCCAGTACTTC	CASSLSGHREETQYF
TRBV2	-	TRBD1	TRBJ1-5	TGTGCCAGCAGTTCGGGACAGGGCAATCAGCCCCAGCATTTT	CASSSGQGNQPQHF
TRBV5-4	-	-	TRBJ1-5	TGTGCCAGCAGCCGCCCACCGGATCAGCCCCAGCATTTT	CASSRPPDQPQHF
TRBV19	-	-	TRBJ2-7	TGTGCCAGTAGTATATCTGAGGGGCGAGGGACCTACGAGCAGTACTTC	CASSISEGRGTYEQYF
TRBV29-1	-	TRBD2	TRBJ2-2	TGCAGCGTTGAAGATCGCCTAGCGGGGGGTTGGACCGGGGAGCTGTTTTTT	CSVEDRLAGGWTGELFF
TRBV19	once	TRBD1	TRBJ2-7	TGTGCCAGTATTTTAGGACAGGAGTGCTCCTACGAGCAGTACTTC	CASILGQECSYEQYF
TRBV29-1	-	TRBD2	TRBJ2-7	TGCAGCGTTTTGACTAGCGGGACTTACGAGCAGTACTTC	CSVLTSGTYEQYF
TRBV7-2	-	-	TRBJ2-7	TGTGCCAGCAGCTTAGTTATGGGGGTCACCTACGAGCAGTACTTC	CASSLVMGVTYEQYF
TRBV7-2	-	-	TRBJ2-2	TGTGCCAGCAGCTTAGCACGGGGGCGCACCGGGGAGCTGTTTTTT	CASSLARGRTGELFF
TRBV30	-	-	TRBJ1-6	TGTGCCTGGAACCTAGGGACGTTATATAATTCACCCCTCCACTTT	CAWNLGTLYNSPLHF
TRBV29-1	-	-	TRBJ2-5	TGCAGCGTTGCCCCCGGTATCCAAGAGACCCAGTACTTC	CSVAPGIQETQYF
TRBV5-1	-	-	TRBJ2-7	TGCGCCAGCAGCTTGAACAGGGATTTCTACGAGCAGTACTTC	CASSLNRDFYEQYF
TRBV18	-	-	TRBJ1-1	TGTGCCAGCTCACCGGCCCGGCTTGAAGCTTTCTTT	CASSPARLEAFF